This passage covers 5 T cell receptor beta chains from one sample sequenced in a study of T cell responses to AZD1222 COVID-19 vaccine. Assay: immunoSEQ multiplex PCR; the TCRdb copy retains only in-frame clones and omits some. The table shows over 45,000 clones, with approximately 85% occurring only once. The material was peripheral blood, obtained on day 0 of MenACWY control vaccination. These receptors originate from an adult in good health.

The rearrangement links TRBV15 to TRBJ2-1, with 9 positions matching TRBD1. V was clipped by 3 bases and J by 9 bases; unmatched bases: 6. CDR3 length: 14 amino acids. The V gene's germline CDR1 is LNHNV and CDR2 YYDKDF (reference sequence). The CDR3 spells CATSSNRGLGEQFF. DNA for the CDR3: TGTGCCACCAGCAGCAACAGGGGGCTGGGTGAGCAGTTCTTC.

The V call is TRBV21-1, the J call TRBJ1-5; the table's D call, TRBD1, was not checked against the DNA. TRBV21-1 is noted as a pseudogene. The CDR3 has 17 amino acids. The CDR3 region is CASSKAAAARGHQPQHF. The CDR3 DNA sequence: TGTGCCAGCAGCAAAGCGGCCGCCGCCAGGGGGCATCAGCCCCAGCATTTT.

The CDR3 nucleotides are TGTGCCAGTAGTATTTCGGGCAAGCAGTACTTC. This translates into CASSISGKQYF. This chain uses TRBV19 with TRBJ2-7; D call uncertain. Trimming pared 3 bases from V and 8 bases from J, leaving 8 bases between. This CDR3 is 11 amino acids long. CDR1 and CDR2 (germline): LNHDA, SQIVND (reference sequence).

The chain is built from TRBV6-4 and TRBJ2-4, with TRBD1 identical over 7 bases. V trimming: 0 bases; J trimming: 4 bases; junction bases outside the gene matches: 3. This CDR3 region has 15 residues. Looked up from germline, CDR1 is MRHNA and CDR2 is SNTAGT. The CDR3 here is CASSDSAGGKNIQYF. CDR3 bases: TGTGCCAGCAGTGACTCTGCAGGGGGAAAAAACATTCAGTACTTC.

The chain recombines TRBV30 with TRBJ2-5; 8 bases line up with TRBD2. Per the germline V gene, CDR1 is GTSNPN and CDR2 is SVGIG (reference sequence). The CDR3 consists of 12 residues. The V and J ends lost 4 bases and 7 bases, in that order; junction bases with no gene match: 5. The CDR3 loop is CAWTGTSVTQYF. CDR3 nucleotides: TGTGCCTGGACCGGGACTAGTGTGACCCAGTACTTC.